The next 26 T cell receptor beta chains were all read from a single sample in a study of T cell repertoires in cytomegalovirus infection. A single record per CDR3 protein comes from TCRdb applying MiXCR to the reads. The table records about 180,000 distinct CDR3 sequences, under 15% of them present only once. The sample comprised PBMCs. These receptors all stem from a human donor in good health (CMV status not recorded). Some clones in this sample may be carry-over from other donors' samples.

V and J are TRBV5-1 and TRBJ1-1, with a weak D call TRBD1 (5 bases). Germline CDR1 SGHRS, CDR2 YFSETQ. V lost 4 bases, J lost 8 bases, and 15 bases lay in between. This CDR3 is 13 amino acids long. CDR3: CASSREGSGEAFF. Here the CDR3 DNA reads TGCGCCAGCAGCCGGGAGGGGAGCGGAGAAGCTTTCTTT.

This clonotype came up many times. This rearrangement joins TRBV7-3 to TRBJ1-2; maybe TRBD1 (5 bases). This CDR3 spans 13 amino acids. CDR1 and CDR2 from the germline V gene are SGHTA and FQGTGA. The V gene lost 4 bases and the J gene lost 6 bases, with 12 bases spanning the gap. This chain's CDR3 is CASSSGQKHGYTF. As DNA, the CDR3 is TGTGCCAGCAGCTCCGGACAAAAACATGGCTACACCTTC.

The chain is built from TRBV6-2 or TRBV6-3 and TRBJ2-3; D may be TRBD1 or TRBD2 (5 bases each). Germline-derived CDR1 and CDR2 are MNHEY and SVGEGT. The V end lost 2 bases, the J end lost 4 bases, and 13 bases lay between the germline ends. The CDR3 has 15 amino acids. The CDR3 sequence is CASSYVVLGADTQYF. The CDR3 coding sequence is TGTGCCAGCAGTTACGTCGTCTTGGGGGCAGATACGCAGTATTTT.

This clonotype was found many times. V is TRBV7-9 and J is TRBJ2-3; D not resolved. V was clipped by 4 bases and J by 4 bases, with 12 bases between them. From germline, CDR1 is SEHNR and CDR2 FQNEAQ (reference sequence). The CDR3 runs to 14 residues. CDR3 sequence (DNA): TGTGCCAGCAGCTCGCGTCGGTACGCAGATACGCAGTATTTT. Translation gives CASSSRRYADTQYF.

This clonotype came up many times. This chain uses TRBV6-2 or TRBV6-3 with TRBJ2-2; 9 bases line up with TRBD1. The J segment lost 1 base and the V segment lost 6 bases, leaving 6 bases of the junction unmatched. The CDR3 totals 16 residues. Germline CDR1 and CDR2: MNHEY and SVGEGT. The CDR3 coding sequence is TGTGCCAGCAGAAGGACAGGGGAAGGGAACACCGGGGAGCTGTTTTTT. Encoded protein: CASRRTGEGNTGELFF.

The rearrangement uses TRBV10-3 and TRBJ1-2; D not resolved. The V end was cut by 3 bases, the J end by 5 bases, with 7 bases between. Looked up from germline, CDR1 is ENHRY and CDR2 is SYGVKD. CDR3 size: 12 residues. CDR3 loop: CAISEGPYGYTF. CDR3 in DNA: TGTGCCATCAGTGAAGGACCTTATGGCTACACCTTC.

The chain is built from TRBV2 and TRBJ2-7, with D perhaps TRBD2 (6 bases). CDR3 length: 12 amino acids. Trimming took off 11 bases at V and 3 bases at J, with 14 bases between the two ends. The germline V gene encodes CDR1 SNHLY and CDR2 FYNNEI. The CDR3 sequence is CAGGSGFYEQYF. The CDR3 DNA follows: TGTGCCGGGGGGAGCGGATTCTACGAGCAGTACTTC.

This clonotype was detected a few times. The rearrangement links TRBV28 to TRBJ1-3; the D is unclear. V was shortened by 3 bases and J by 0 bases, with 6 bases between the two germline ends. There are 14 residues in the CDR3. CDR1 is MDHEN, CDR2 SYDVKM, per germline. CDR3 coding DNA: TGTGCCAGCAGTTTCACGGTCTCTGGAAACACCATATATTTT. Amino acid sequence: CASSFTVSGNTIYF.

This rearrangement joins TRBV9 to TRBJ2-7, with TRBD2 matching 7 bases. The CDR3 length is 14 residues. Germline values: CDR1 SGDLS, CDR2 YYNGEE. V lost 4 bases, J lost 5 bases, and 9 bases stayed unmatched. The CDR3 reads CASSPQTSQNEQYF. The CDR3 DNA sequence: TGTGCCAGCAGCCCCCAGACTAGCCAGAACGAGCAGTACTTC.

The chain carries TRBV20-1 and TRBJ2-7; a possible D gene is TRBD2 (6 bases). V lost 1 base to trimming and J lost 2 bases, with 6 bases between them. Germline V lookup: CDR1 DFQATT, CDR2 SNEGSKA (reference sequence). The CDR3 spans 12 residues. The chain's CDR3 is CSARAGAYEQYF. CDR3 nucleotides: TGCAGTGCTAGAGCGGGGGCCTACGAGCAGTACTTC.

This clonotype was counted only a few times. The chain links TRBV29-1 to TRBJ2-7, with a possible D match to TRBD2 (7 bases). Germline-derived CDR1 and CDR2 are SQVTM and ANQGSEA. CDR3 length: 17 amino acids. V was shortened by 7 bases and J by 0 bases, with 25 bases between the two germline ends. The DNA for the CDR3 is TGCAGCGCAGGAGGGAGGGTTGGGGACATCGTCTCCTACGAGCAGTACTTC. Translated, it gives CSAGGRVGDIVSYEQYF.

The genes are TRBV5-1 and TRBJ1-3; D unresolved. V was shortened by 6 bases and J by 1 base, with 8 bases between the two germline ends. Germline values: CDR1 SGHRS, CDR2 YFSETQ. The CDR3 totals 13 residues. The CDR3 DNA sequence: TGCGCCAGCAAACACAGTTCTGGAAACACCATATATTTT. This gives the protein CASKHSSGNTIYF.

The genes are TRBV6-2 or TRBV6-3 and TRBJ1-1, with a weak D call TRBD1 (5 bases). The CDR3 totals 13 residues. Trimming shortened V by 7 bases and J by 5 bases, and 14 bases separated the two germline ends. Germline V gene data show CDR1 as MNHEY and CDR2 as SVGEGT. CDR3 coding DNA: TGTGCCAGCATCCGGGGGGTTCGGACTGAAGCTTTCTTT. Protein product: CASIRGVRTEAFF.

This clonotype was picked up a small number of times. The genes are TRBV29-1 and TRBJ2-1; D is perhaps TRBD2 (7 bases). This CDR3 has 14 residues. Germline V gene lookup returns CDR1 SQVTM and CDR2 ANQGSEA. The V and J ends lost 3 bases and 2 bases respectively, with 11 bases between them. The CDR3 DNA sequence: TGCAGCGTTGACCGGGGGGCCCCCTACAATGAGCAGTTCTTC. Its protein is CSVDRGAPYNEQFF.

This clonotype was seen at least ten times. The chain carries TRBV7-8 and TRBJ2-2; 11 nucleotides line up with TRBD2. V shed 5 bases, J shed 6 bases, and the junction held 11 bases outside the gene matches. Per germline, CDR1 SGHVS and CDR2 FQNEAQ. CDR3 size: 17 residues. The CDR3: CASSHYSGREGPGELFF. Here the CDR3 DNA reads TGTGCCAGCAGCCATTATAGCGGGAGGGAGGGTCCCGGGGAGCTGTTTTTT. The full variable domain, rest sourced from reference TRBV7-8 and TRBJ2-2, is GAGVSQSPRYKVAKRGQDVALRCDPISGHVSLFWYQQALGQGPEFLTYFQNEAQLDKSGLPSDRFFAERPEGSVSTLKIQRTQQEDSAVYLCASSHYSGREGPGELFFGEGSRLTVL.

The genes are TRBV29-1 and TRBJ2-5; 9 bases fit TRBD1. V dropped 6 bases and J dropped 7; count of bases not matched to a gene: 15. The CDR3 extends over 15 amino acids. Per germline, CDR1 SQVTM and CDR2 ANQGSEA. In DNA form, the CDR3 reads TGCAGCGTAGCGCACCCTGGGACAGGGATCGGGACCCAGTACTTC. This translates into CSVAHPGTGIGTQYF.

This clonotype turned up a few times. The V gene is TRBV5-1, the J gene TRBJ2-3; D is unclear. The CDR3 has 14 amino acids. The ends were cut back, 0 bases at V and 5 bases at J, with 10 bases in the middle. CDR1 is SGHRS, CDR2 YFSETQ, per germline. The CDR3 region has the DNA TGCGCCAGCAGCTTGGAGTGGGGTGGAGATACGCAGTATTTT. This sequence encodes CASSLEWGGDTQYF.

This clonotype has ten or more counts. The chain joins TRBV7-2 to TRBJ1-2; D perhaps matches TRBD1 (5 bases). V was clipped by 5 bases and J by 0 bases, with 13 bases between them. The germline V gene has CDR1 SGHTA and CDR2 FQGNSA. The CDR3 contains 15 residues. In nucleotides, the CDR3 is TGTGCCAGCAGCGGGCGTCAGGGAACTAACTATGGCTACACCTTC. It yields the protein CASSGRQGTNYGYTF.

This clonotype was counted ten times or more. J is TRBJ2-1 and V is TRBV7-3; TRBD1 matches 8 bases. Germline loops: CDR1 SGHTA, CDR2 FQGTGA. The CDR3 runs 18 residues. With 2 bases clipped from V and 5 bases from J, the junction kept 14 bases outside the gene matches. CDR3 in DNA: TGTGCCAGCAGCTTAGGCAGGGGGCGCAGGTTTTTGGACAATGAGCAGTTCTTC. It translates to CASSLGRGRRFLDNEQFF. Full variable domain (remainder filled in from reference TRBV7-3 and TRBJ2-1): GAGVSQTPSNKVTEKGKYVELRCDPISGHTALYWYRQSLGQGPEFLIYFQGTGAADDSGLPNDRFFAVRPEGSVSTLKIQRTERGDSAVYLCASSLGRGRRFLDNEQFFGPGTRLTVL.

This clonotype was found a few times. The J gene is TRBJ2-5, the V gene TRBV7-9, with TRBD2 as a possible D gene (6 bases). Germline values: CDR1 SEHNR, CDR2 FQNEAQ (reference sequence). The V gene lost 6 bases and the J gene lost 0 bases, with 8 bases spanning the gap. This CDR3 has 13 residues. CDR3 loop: CASSRDYQETQYF. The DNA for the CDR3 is TGTGCCAGCAGTCGGGACTACCAAGAGACCCAGTACTTC.

The CDR3: CASSSSPGVYNEQFF. CDR3 nucleotides: TGCGCCAGCAGCTCCAGCCCCGGGGTGTACAATGAGCAGTTCTTC. The chain carries TRBV5-1 and TRBJ2-1; D is possibly TRBD2 (5 bases). The V and J ends lost 3 bases and 4 bases respectively, with 14 bases between them. This CDR3 is built from 15 residues. Germline V gene sequence: CDR1 SGHRS, CDR2 YFSETQ.

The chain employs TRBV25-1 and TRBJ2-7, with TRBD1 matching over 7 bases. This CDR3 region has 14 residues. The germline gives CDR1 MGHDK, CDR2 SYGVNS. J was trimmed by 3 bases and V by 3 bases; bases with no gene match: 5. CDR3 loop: CASSERQGGYEQYF. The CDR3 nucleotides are TGTGCCAGCAGTGAGCGACAGGGCGGCTACGAGCAGTACTTC.

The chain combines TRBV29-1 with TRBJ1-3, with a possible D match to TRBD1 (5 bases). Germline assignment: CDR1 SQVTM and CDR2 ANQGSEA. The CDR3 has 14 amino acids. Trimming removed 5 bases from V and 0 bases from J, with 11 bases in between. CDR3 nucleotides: TGCAGCGTTCAGAACAGGAGCTCTGGAAACACCATATATTTT. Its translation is CSVQNRSSGNTIYF.

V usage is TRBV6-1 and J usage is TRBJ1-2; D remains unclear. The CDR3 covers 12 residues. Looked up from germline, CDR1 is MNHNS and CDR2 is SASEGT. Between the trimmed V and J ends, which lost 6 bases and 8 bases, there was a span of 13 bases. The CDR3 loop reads CASRMGRIGYTF. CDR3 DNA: TGTGCCAGCAGGATGGGTAGGATCGGCTACACCTTC.

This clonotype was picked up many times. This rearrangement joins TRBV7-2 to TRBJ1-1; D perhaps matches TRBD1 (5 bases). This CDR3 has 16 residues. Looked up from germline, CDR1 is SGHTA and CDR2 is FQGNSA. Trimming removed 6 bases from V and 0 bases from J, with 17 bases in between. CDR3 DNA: TGTGCCAGCAGATTTGGGACCGAGTACGTGAACACTGAAGCTTTCTTT. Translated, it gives CASRFGTEYVNTEAFF.

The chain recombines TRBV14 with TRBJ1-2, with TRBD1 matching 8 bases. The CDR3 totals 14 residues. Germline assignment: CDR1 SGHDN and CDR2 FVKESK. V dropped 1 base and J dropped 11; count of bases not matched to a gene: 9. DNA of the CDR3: TGTGCCAGCAGCCAAGGACAGGGGCCTTTTGAATACACCTTC. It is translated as CASSQGQGPFEYTF.